What follows is one T cell receptor (beta chain) and its context. The entry originates in a study of blood T cell repertoires in COVID-19. Clones were read by immunoSEQ multiplex PCR, and TCRdb kept only the in-frame ones, dropping some. The sample includes approximately 170,000 clones, about 87% of them seen just once. This CDR3 spans 16 amino acids. J gave up 5 bases and V 3 bases, and 11 bases lay outside the gene matches. Germline V CDR1 and CDR2: DFQATT, SNEGSKA (reference sequence). The sequenced sample consisted of peripheral blood. This receptor was identified in a woman of 80 years or more with COVID-19, enrolled during active disease. The gene calls are TRBV20-1 and TRBJ2-1; 9 bases align to TRBD2. The CDR3 spells CSASIHPSGNNNEQFF. The CDR3 DNA reads TGCAGTGCTAGTATTCACCCTAGCGGGAACAACAATGAGCAGTTCTTC.